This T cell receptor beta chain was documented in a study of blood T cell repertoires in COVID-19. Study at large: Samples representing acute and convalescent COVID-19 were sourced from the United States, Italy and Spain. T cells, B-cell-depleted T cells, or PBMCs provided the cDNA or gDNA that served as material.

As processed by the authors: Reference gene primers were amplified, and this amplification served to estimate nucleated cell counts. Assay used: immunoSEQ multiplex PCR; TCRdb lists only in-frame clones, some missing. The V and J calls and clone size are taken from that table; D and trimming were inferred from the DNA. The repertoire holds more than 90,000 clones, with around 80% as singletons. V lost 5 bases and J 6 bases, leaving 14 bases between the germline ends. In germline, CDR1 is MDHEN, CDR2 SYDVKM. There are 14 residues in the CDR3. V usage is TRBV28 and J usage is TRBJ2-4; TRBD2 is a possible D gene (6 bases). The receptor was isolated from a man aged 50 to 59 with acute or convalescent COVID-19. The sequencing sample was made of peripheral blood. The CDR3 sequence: CASSPGAAGNIQYF. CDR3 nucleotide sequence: TGTGCCAGCAGTCCCGGAGCAGCGGGAAACATTCAGTACTTC. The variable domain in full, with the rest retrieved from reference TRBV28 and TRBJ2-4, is DVKVTQSSRYLVKRTGEKVFLECVQDMDHENMFWYRQDPGLGLRLIYFSYDVKMKEKGDIPEGYSVSREKKERFSLILESASTNQTSMYLCASSPGAAGNIQYFGAGTRLSVL.